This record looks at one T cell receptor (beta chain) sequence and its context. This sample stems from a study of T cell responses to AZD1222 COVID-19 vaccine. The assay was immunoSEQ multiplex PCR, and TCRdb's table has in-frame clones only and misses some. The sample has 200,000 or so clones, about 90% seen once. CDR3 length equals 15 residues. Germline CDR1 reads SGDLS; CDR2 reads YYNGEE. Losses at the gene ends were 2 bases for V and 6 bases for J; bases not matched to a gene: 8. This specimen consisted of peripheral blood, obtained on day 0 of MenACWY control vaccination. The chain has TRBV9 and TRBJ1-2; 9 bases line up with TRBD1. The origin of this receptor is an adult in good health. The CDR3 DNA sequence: TGTGCCAGCAGCGTGGGACAGGGTGTAATCGATGGCTACACCTTC. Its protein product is CASSVGQGVIDGYTF.